This T cell receptor beta chain was profiled in a study of cytomegalovirus exposure and HLA in healthy donors. PCR primers comprised 60 Vbeta and 13 Jbeta primers. The assay was immunoSEQ multiplex PCR, and TCRdb's table has in-frame clones only and misses some. The top ten clones hold 3% to 3.5% of a sample with about 140,000 clones, around 80% of them seen once. Germline loops: CDR1 KGHSH, CDR2 LQKENI. V dropped 4 bases and J dropped 10; count of bases not matched to a gene: 8. The CDR3 has 13 residues. For this clone: Its cognate antigen is unknown.

General observations from the study: A classifier reportedly called cytomegalovirus status with high sensitivity and specificity. Upon later analysis, HLA-associated TCR beta chains proved more clonally expanded than other, equally common chains. Some V segments could not be told apart, so they were left out, TRBV6-2 and TRBV6-3 among them.

This clonotype originated in a man younger than 35 in good health and CMV-seropositive. Sample: PBMCs. The chain combines TRBV18 with TRBJ1-1, with TRBD1 identical over 8 bases. The CDR3, as DNA: TGTGCCAGCTCACTCACAGGGGGAGCGGGAGCTTTCTTT. It is translated as CASSLTGGAGAFF.